The 10 T cell receptor beta chains below all came from one sample that was sequenced in a study of human T cells and chemical hapten exposure. Described time point: patch test 3, about 24 weeks after DPC sensitization. The treatment: therapeutic diphenylcyclopropenone sensitization with weekly scalp DPC. TCRdb used MiXCR to reprocess the RACE reads, holding one entry per CDR3 protein. Of approximately 90,000 distinct CDR3 sequences in the sample, 25% to 30% were seen once. The sample was whole blood, taken in connection with sensitization to the hapten diphenylcyclopropenone (DPC). The receptor source for this set is a middle-aged man with alopecia areata. Some clones in this sample may be carry-over from other donors' samples.

V is TRBV14 and J is TRBJ2-3; D possibly matches TRBD1 or TRBD2 (6 bases each). V was clipped by 1 base and J by 1 base, with 15 bases between them. The CDR3 has 17 residues. Germline CDR1 is SGHDN and CDR2 is FVKESK. The CDR3 spells CASSQGPEGVCTDTQYF. The CDR3, as DNA: TGTGCCAGCAGCCAAGGCCCGGAGGGGGTCTGCACAGATACGCAGTATTTT.

In its sample, this clonotype was seen a few times. This rearrangement joins TRBV9 to TRBJ2-2, with 8 bases lining up with TRBD2. The CDR3 runs to 17 residues. V was pared by 4 bases and J by 0 bases, with 8 bases of the junction left unmatched. Per the germline V gene, CDR1 is SGDLS and CDR2 is YYNGEE. CDR3 sequence: CASSPSGSFPNTGELFF. DNA of the CDR3: TGTGCCAGCAGCCCCAGCGGGAGCTTTCCGAACACCGGGGAGCTGTTTTTT.

CDR3 residues: CASSSDSGELFF. The CDR3 nucleotides are TGTGCCAGCAGTTCCGACTCCGGGGAGCTGTTTTTT. The V call is TRBV6-5, the J call TRBJ2-2; D unclear. V was clipped by 4 bases and J by 6 bases, with 6 bases between them. The CDR3 loop spans 12 amino acids. Per germline, CDR1 MNHEY and CDR2 SVGAGI.

In its sample, this clonotype was seen a few times. The chain recombines TRBV11-2 with TRBJ2-1, with 7 bases that match TRBD1. Germline lookup yields CDR1 SGHAT and CDR2 FQNNGV. V lost 1 base and J lost 5; bases outside the gene matches: 8. CDR3 length equals 16 residues. The CDR3 DNA is TGTGCCAGCAGCTTAGGGTACAGGGGTCTTGACAATGAGCAGTTCTTC. Amino acid sequence: CASSLGYRGLDNEQFF.

The chain has TRBV10-3 and TRBJ2-1, with TRBD1 matching over 7 bases. The CDR3 covers 14 residues. Germline CDR1 is ENHRY and CDR2 is SYGVKD. CDR3 region: CAGSGGFSYNEQFF. DNA for the CDR3: TGTGCAGGATCAGGGGGATTCTCCTACAATGAGCAGTTCTTC.

This clonotype was recorded a few times. This chain links TRBV18 with TRBJ1-1; 8 positions match TRBD1. Trimming cost V 6 bases and J 11 bases; bases outside gene matches: 11. The CDR3 is made up of 13 amino acids. Germline lookup yields CDR1 KGHSH and CDR2 LQKENI. CDR3 nucleotides: TGTGCCAGCTCGCCCGGACAGGGAAGAGTCGCTTTCTTT. This codes for CASSPGQGRVAFF.

V is TRBV29-1 and J is TRBJ2-5; no firm D call. The CDR3 is 12 amino acids. Germline-derived CDR1 and CDR2 are SQVTM and ANQGSEA. V lost 1 base and J 9 bases, leaving 12 bases between the germline ends. In nucleotides, the CDR3 is TGCAGCGTTGAAGGGCGGTCTAGGGCCCAGTACTTC. This gives the protein CSVEGRSRAQYF.

The chain uses TRBV7-9 and TRBJ2-7; 9 nucleotides line up with TRBD2. V shed 5 bases, J shed 3 bases, and the junction held 5 bases outside the gene matches. The CDR3 loop spans 14 amino acids. Germline CDR1 SEHNR, CDR2 FQNEAQ (reference sequence). CDR3 coding DNA: TGTGCCAGCAGCGAAGCGGGGGGCTTCTACGAGCAGTACTTC. This encodes CASSEAGGFYEQYF.

CDR3 coding DNA: TGTGCCAGCAGCTTTTCCGACGCGATTTACAATCAGCCCCAGCATTTT. This codes for CASSFSDAIYNQPQHF. The chain carries TRBV7-4 and TRBJ1-5; D unclear. This CDR3 has 16 residues. Per the germline V gene, CDR1 is SGHVT and CDR2 is SQSDAQ. With 3 bases removed from V and 3 bases from J, the gap between germline ends came to 15 bases.

This clonotype was seen a handful of times. This rearrangement joins TRBV4-1 to TRBJ1-5, with TRBD1 matching 9 bases. The CDR3 spans 14 residues. CDR1 and CDR2 (germline): MGHRA, YSYEKL. V gave up 4 bases and J gave up 7 bases; unmatched junction bases: 5. The CDR3 DNA is TGCGCCAGCAGCCCCGGACAGGGGTTCCAGCCCCAGCATTTT. Translating it yields CASSPGQGFQPQHF.